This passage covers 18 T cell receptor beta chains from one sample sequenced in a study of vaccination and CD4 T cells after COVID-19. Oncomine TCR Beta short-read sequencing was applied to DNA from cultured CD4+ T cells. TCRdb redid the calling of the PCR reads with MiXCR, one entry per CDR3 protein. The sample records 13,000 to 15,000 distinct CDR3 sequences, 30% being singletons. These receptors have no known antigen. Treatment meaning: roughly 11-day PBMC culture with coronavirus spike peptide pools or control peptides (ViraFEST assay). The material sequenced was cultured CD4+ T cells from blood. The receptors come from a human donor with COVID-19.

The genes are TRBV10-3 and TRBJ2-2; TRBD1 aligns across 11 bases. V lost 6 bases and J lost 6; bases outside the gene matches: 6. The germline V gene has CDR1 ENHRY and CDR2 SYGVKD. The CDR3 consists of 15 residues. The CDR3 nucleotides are TGTGCCATCAGCGGACAGGGGGCTGAGGCCGGGGAGCTGTTTTTT. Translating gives CAISGQGAEAGELFF.

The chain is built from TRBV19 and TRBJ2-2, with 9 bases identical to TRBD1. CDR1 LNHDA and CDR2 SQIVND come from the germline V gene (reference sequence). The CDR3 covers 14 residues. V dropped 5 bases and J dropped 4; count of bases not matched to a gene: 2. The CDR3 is CASSATGGTGELFF. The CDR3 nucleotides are TGTGCCAGTAGTGCGACAGGGGGCACCGGGGAGCTGTTTTTT.

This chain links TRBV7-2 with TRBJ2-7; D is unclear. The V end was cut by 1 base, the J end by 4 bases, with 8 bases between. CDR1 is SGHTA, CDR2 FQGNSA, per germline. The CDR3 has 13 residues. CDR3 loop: CASSLGQPYEQYF. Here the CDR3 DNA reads TGTGCCAGCAGCTTAGGTCAGCCATACGAGCAGTACTTC.

CDR3 region: CASREDRALHQPQHF. The CDR3 DNA reads TGTGCCAGTAGGGAGGACAGGGCCTTACATCAGCCCCAGCATTTT. The J gene is TRBJ1-5, the V gene TRBV19; 8 bases fit TRBD1. V was pared by 6 bases and J by 5 bases, with 9 bases of the junction left unmatched. CDR3 length equals 15 residues. Germline values: CDR1 LNHDA, CDR2 SQIVND (reference sequence).

The CDR3 DNA reads as TGTGCCAGCAGTGCTAGACGCCTCGAAAAACTGTTTTTT. Translation gives CASSARRLEKLFF. V is TRBV2 and J is TRBJ1-4; D gene unclear. The CDR3 runs to 13 residues. Looked up from germline, CDR1 is SNHLY and CDR2 is FYNNEI. V was cut by 4 bases and J by 8 bases, with 11 bases left in between.

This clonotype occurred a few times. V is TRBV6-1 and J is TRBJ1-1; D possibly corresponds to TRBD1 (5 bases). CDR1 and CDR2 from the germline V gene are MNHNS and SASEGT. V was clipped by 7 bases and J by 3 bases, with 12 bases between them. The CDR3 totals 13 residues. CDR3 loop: CASTNGGDTEAFF. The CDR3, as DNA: TGTGCCAGCACAAATGGAGGGGACACTGAAGCTTTCTTT.

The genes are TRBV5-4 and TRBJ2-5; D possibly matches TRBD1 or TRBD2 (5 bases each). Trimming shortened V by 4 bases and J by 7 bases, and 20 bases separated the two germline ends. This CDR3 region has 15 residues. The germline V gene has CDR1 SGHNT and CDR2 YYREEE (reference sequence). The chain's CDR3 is CASSVPGQTLMTQYF. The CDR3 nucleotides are TGTGCCAGCAGCGTACCGGGGCAGACGTTGATGACCCAGTACTTC.

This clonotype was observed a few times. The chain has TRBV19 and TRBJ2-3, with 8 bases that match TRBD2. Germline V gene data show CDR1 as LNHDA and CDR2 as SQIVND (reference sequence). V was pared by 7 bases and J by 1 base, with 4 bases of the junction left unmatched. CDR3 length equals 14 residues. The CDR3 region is CASNSGGGTDTQYF. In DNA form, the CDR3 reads TGTGCCAGTAATTCGGGGGGGGGCACAGATACGCAGTATTTT.

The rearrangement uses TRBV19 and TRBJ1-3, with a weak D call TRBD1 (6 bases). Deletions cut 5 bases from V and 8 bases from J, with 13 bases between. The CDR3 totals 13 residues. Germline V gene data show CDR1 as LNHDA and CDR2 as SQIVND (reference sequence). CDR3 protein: CASSFTGLDTIYF. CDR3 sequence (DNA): TGTGCCAGTAGTTTTACAGGGTTAGACACCATATATTTT.

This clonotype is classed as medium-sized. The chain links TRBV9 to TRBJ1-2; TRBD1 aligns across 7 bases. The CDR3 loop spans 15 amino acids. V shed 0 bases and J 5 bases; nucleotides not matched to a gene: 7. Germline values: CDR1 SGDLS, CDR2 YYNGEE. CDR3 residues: CASSVEPGQSYGYTF. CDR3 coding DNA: TGTGCCAGCAGCGTAGAACCGGGACAGAGTTATGGCTACACCTTC.

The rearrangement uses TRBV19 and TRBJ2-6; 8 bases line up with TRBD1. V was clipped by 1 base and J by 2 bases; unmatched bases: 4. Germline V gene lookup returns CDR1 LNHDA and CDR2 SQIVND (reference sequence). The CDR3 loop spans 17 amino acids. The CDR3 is CASSIAAGGAGANVLTF. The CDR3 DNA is TGTGCCAGTAGTATAGCGGCAGGGGGCGCTGGGGCCAACGTCCTGACTTTC. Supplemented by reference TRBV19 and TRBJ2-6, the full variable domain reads DGGITQSPKYLFRKEGQNVTLSCEQNLNHDAMYWYRQDPGQGLRLIYYSQIVNDFQKGDIAEGYSVSREKKESFPLTVTSAQKNPTAFYLCASSIAAGGAGANVLTFGAGSRLTVL.

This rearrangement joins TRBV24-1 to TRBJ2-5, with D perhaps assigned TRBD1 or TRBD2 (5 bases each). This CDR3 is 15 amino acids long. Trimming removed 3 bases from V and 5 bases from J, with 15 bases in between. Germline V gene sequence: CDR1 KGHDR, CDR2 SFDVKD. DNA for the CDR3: TGTGCCACCAGTGATAAACCGGGACGCGGGGAGACCCAGTACTTC. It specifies CATSDKPGRGETQYF.

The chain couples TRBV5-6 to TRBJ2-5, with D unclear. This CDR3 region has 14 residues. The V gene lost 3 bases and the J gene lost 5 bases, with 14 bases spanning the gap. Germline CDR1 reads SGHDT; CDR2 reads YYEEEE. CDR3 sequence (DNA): TGTGCCAGCAGCTCATATAGATTTCAGGAGACCCAGTACTTC. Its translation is CASSSYRFQETQYF. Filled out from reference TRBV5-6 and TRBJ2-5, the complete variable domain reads DAGVTQSPTHLIKTRGQQVTLRCSPKSGHDTVSWYQQALGQGPQFIFQYYEEEERQRGNFPDRFSGHQFPNYSSELNVNALLLGDSALYLCASSSYRFQETQYFGPGTRLLVL.

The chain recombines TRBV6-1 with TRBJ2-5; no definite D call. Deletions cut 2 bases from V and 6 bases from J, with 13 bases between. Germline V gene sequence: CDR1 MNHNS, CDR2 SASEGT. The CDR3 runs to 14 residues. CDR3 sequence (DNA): TGTGCCAGCAGTGAAAATACTCGAATTCAGACCCAGTACTTC. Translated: CASSENTRIQTQYF.

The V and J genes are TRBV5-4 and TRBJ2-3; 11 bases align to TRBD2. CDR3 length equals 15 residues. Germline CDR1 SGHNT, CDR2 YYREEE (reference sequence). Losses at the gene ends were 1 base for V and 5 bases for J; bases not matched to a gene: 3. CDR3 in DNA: TGTGCCAGCAGCTTGCTAGCGGGGGGTATAGATACGCAGTATTTT. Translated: CASSLLAGGIDTQYF.

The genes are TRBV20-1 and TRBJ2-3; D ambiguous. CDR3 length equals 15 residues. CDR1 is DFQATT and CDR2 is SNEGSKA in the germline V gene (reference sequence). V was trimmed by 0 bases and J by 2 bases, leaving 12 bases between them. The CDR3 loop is CSARDPSISTDTQYF. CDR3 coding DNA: TGCAGTGCTAGAGATCCCAGCATCTCCACAGATACGCAGTATTTT.

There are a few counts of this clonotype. Written as DNA, the CDR3 is TGCGCCAGCAGTGAGGTAGAAGCGGGGGGTTTCAAAAACATTCAGTACTTC. As protein: CASSEVEAGGFKNIQYF. The chain combines TRBV10-1 with TRBJ2-4; 9 bases agree with TRBD2. V lost 2 bases and J lost 3; bases outside the gene matches: 8. Germline V gene lookup returns CDR1 WNHNN and CDR2 SYGVQD (reference sequence). The CDR3 is made up of 17 amino acids.

Here the CDR3 reads CASSLIPSSTDTQYF. The CDR3 DNA reads as TGCGCCAGCAGCTTGATCCCTTCAAGCACAGATACGCAGTATTTT. V gene TRBV5-1 combines with J gene TRBJ2-3; D gene ambiguous. CDR1 SGHRS and CDR2 YFSETQ come from the germline V gene. CDR3 length: 15 residues. Between the trimmed V and J ends, which lost 1 base and 0 bases, there was a span of 9 bases.